This is a list of T cell receptor beta chains from one sample in a study of CD8 T cells in ankylosing spondylitis. TCRdb processed the 5' RACE reads anew with MiXCR; each CDR3 protein has one entry. The sample contains about 130,000 distinct CDR3 sequences, approximately 14% of which appear only once. Specimen: blood, either unsorted or a sorted T cell fraction (not recorded which). The receptor set was obtained from a female donor with ankylosing spondylitis or in good health (not recorded which). Both conserved end residues are part of each CDR3. The D gene is left open where the match is weak. Not all rows give a size; the values are once, few, many and, for expanded clones, a class.

size,D,V,J,CDR3,DNA
few,TRBD1,TRBV20-1,TRBJ2-7,CSARADTGGDEQYF,TGCAGTGCTAGAGCGGACACAGGGGGCGACGAGCAGTACTTC
few,TRBD2,TRBV12-3/TRBV12-4,TRBJ2-3,CASSVLAGAGVTDTQYF,TGTGCCAGCAGTGTACTAGCGGGAGCCGGTGTCACAGATACGCAGTATTTT
.,.,TRBV7-3,TRBJ1-2,CASSLKGTGSYTF,TGTGCCAGCAGCTTAAAGGGTACCGGGAGCTACACCTTC
many,.,TRBV29-1,TRBJ2-5,CSSLGQFQETQYF,TGCAGCTCCCTAGGACAGTTCCAAGAGACCCAGTACTTC
.,TRBD1,TRBV7-2,TRBJ2-1,CASSLVYRGNEQFF,TGTGCCAGCAGCTTAGTTTACAGGGGTAATGAGCAGTTCTTC
medium-sized,.,TRBV24-1,TRBJ2-1,CATSDPAGNEQFF,TGTGCCACCAGTGACCCGGCGGGCAATGAGCAGTTCTTC
many,.,TRBV5-1,TRBJ1-3,CASSSGTMLENTIYF,TGCGCCAGCAGTTCCGGGACGATGCTTGAAAACACCATATATTTT
.,.,TRBV10-1,TRBJ2-7,CASSVRTEDFYSNEQYF,TGCGCCAGCAGTGTTCGGACTGAGGATTTCTATTCTAACGAGCAGTACTTC
few,.,TRBV4-2,TRBJ2-1,CASSRRADSYNEQFF,TGTGCCAGCAGCCGACGAGCGGACTCCTACAATGAGCAGTTCTTC
many,.,TRBV29-1,TRBJ1-1,CSVEVTLWAEAFF,TGCAGCGTTGAGGTGACGCTTTGGGCTGAAGCTTTCTTT
many,.,TRBV12-3/TRBV12-4,TRBJ1-5,CASSFFPLGANQPQHF,TGTGCCAGCAGTTTTTTCCCGTTGGGGGCCAATCAGCCCCAGCATTTT
.,.,TRBV5-1,TRBJ2-2,CASSSWTGRNTGELFF,TGCGCCAGCAGCTCTTGGACTGGTCGGAACACCGGGGAGCTGTTTTTT
.,.,TRBV5-6,TRBJ2-1,CASTSDRPTYNEQFF,TGTGCCAGCACCTCCGATCGACCGACCTACAATGAGCAGTTCTTC
.,.,TRBV30,TRBJ1-5,CAWRDSYSNQPQHF,TGTGCCTGGAGGGACTCTTATAGCAATCAGCCCCAGCATTTT
many,TRBD1,TRBV20-1,TRBJ1-1,CSASGTGGVGTEAFF,TGCAGTGCTAGTGGGACAGGGGGCGTCGGCACTGAAGCTTTCTTT
many,.,TRBV3-1,TRBJ2-4,CASSQGGENIQYF,TGTGCCAGCAGCCAAGGGGGCGAAAACATTCAGTACTTC
many,.,TRBV29-1,TRBJ1-1,CSGDGGIMEAFF,TGCAGCGGAGACGGTGGGATAATGGAAGCTTTCTTT
many,TRBD2,TRBV20-1,TRBJ2-1,CSAFQGTSGYNEQFF,TGCAGTGCTTTCCAGGGGACTAGCGGGTACAATGAGCAGTTCTTC
many,.,TRBV6-5,TRBJ2-3,CASSYSGQAQYF,TGTGCCAGCAGTTACTCGGGTCAAGCGCAGTATTTT
few,TRBD1,TRBV30,TRBJ1-1,CASRKDRAGTEAFF,TGTGCCTCGAGGAAGGACAGGGCGGGCACTGAAGCTTTCTTT
many,TRBD1,TRBV19,TRBJ1-5,CASRITGGGNQPQHF,TGTGCCAGTAGGATTACAGGGGGCGGCAATCAGCCCCAGCATTTT
many,TRBD1,TRBV28,TRBJ2-1,CASSLTGDRAVF,TGTGCCAGCAGTTTAACTGGTGACAGGGCGGTCTTC
many,.,TRBV5-1,TRBJ1-1,CASSLSQGQNTEAFF,TGCGCCAGCAGCTTGTCTCAAGGACAGAACACTGAAGCTTTCTTT